This T cell receptor (beta chain) came from a study of beta chain features in type 1 diabetes. Study-wide background: Cell yields, gender and age were similar in healthy donors and patients. General study results and limits: These data did not resolve whether HLA type affects TCRB rearrangement.

This CDR3 region has 16 residues. The germline V gene encodes CDR1 LNHDA and CDR2 SQIVND (reference sequence). The V gene end was trimmed by 6 bases and the J gene end by 1 base; junction bases not matched to a gene: 9. Sorted CD4+ subsets: naive, central memory, regulatory, stem cell-like memory (CD45RO/CCR7/CD25/CD127/CD95/CD27 panel). Sorted populations all had greater than 98% purity. This clone was counted a few times. Its antigen is not identified. Since all of the isolated RNA was reverse transcribed, expressed TCRB transcripts were what got sequenced. Some clones are missing from TCRdb's copy, which holds only in-frame ones; the method was immunoSEQ multiplex PCR. The sample holds roughly 120,000 clones, 30% to 50% seen once.

The rearrangement links TRBV19 to TRBJ1-2, with 9 positions matching TRBD1. Sample: stem cell memory CD4+ T cells from blood. This TCR was recovered from a young woman in good health. The DNA for the CDR3 is TGTGCCAGTAGCCTCCGGACAGGGGACGGTAACTATGGCTACACCTTC. It translates to CASSLRTGDGNYGYTF.